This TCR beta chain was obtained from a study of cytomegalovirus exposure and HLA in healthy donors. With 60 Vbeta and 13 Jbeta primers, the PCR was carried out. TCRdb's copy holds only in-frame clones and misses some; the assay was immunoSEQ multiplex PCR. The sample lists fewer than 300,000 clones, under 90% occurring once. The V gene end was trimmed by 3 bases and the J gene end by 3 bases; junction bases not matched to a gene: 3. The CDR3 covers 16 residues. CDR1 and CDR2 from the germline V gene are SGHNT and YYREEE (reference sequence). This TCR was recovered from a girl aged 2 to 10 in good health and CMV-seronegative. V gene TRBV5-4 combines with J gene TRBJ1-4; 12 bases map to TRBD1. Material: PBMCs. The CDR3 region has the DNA TGTGCCAGCAGCTGGGACAGGGGGCGGTCTAATGAAAAACTGTTTTTT. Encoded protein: CASSWDRGRSNEKLFF.